These 13 T cell receptor beta chains came from one sample sequenced in a study of blood T cell repertoires in COVID-19. Assay: immunoSEQ multiplex PCR; the TCRdb copy retains only in-frame clones and omits some. The sample consists of fewer than 95,000 clones, about two thirds of them appearing once. Source material: peripheral blood. All receptors come from an elderly woman with acute or convalescent COVID-19.

Many counts were recorded for this clone. The chain recombines TRBV18 with TRBJ1-4; the D is unclear. This CDR3 is 17 amino acids long. Between the trimmed V and J ends, which lost 3 bases and 0 bases, there was a span of 14 bases. Germline CDR1 is KGHSH and CDR2 is LQKENI. The CDR3 loop reads CASSPQSSGATNEKLFF. The CDR3, as DNA: TGTGCCAGCTCACCTCAGAGTTCAGGTGCAACTAATGAAAAACTGTTTTTT.

The rearrangement links TRBV19 to TRBJ1-1; unclear D gene. The CDR3 length is 13 residues. The germline CDR1 and CDR2 sequences are LNHDA and SQIVND (reference sequence). Trimming removed 5 bases from V and 4 bases from J, with 11 bases in between. For the CDR3, the DNA is TGTGCCAGTAGTTCTCAGGCGGGCACTGAAGCTTTCTTT. It translates to CASSSQAGTEAFF.

The rearrangement uses TRBV7-2 and TRBJ2-3; 7 bases line up with TRBD2. Germline-derived CDR1 and CDR2 are SGHTA and FQGNSA. The CDR3 length is 15 residues. J gave up 1 base and V 6 bases, and 7 bases lay outside the gene matches. In DNA form, the CDR3 reads TGTGCCAGCAGGGGGGGGGAGCCCGGCACAGATACGCAGTATTTT. Protein sequence: CASRGGEPGTDTQYF.

The J gene is TRBJ1-2, the V gene TRBV28, with TRBD1 matching 9 bases. Unmatched junction bases numbered 10, after V lost 4 bases and J lost 4 bases. From germline, CDR1 is MDHEN and CDR2 SYDVKM. CDR3 size: 16 residues. CDR3 in amino acids: CASSSRDREWFYGYTF. The CDR3 coding sequence is TGTGCCAGCAGTTCACGGGACAGGGAATGGTTCTATGGCTACACCTTC.

The J gene is TRBJ2-3, the V gene TRBV15; TRBD2 matches at 8 bases. CDR3 length: 18 amino acids. Germline CDR1 reads LNHNV; CDR2 reads YYDKDF (reference sequence). The V gene end was trimmed by 3 bases and the J gene end by 0 bases; junction bases not matched to a gene: 11. CDR3 DNA sequence: TGTGCCACCAGCAGTGCCCGCGCTAGCGGGTCTAGCACAGATACGCAGTATTTT. Encoded protein: CATSSARASGSSTDTQYF.

This clone was counted only a few times. The rearrangement joins TRBV7-2 to TRBJ1-3, with D tentatively TRBD1 (6 bases). V was cut by 5 bases and J by 3 bases, with 14 bases left in between. CDR3 size: 15 residues. CDR1 is SGHTA, CDR2 FQGNSA, per germline. The CDR3 loop reads CASSPRGGFGNTIYF. CDR3 bases: TGTGCCAGCAGCCCTAGGGGGGGCTTTGGAAACACCATATATTTT.

The chain combines TRBV7-9 with TRBJ2-5; D call uncertain. V was cut by 3 bases and J by 3 bases, with 5 bases left in between. The CDR3 has 12 residues. Per germline, CDR1 SEHNR and CDR2 FQNEAQ (reference sequence). DNA for the CDR3: TGTGCCAGCAGCTTTACGGAAGAGACCCAGTACTTC. Its protein is CASSFTEETQYF.

This chain joins TRBV4-3 and TRBJ1-6, with 9 bases identical to TRBD1. CDR3 length: 17 residues. Trimming at V came to 2 bases and at J to 8 bases, leaving 10 bases not matched to a gene. CDR1 and CDR2 (germline): LGHNA, YSLEER. Here the CDR3 DNA reads TGCGCCAGCAGCCAAACCTGGACAGGGGAGAAGTATTCACCCCTCCACTTT. Translating gives CASSQTWTGEKYSPLHF.

As concerns this clone: This sample also contains other DNA sequences that code for the same CDR3. The rearrangement links TRBV12-3 or TRBV12-4 to TRBJ1-2; weak D call: TRBD1 (5 bases). This CDR3 is 13 amino acids long. The ends were cut back, 2 bases at V and 5 bases at J, with 9 bases in the middle. The CDR3 loop is CASSLTGGYGYTF. The CDR3 DNA sequence: TGTGCCAGCAGTTTAACGGGGGGGTATGGCTACACCTTC.

In this sample, this clone turned up once. The rearrangement links TRBV6-2 or TRBV6-3 to TRBJ1-1; D gene ambiguous. Trimming removed 5 bases at V and 1 base at J, with 8 bases between. This CDR3 has 13 residues. In germline, CDR1 is MNHEY, CDR2 SVGEGT. In DNA form, the CDR3 reads TGTGCCAGCAGTGGACTGCGGAACACTGAAGCTTTCTTT. This encodes CASSGLRNTEAFF.

This clone was recorded a few times. This rearrangement joins TRBV7-8 to TRBJ1-1; 11 nucleotides agree with TRBD1. The CDR3 covers 16 residues. Germline V lookup: CDR1 SGHVS, CDR2 FQNEAQ. Trimming at V came to 2 bases and at J to 2 bases, leaving 4 bases not matched to a gene. Written as DNA, the CDR3 is TGTGCCAGCAGCTTATGGGGACAGGGGGGTAACACTGAAGCTTTCTTT. Translated, it gives CASSLWGQGGNTEAFF. Full variable domain (outside the CDR3, taken from reference TRBV7-8 and TRBJ1-1): GAGVSQSPRYKVAKRGQDVALRCDPISGHVSLFWYQQALGQGPEFLTYFQNEAQLDKSGLPSDRFFAERPEGSVSTLKIQRTQQEDSAVYLCASSLWGQGGNTEAFFGQGTRLTVV.

The rearrangement uses TRBV9 and TRBJ1-1; unclear D gene. From germline, CDR1 is SGDLS and CDR2 YYNGEE. V was pared by 1 base and J by 3 bases, with 7 bases between. CDR3 length: 13 residues. CDR3 DNA: TGTGCCAGCAGCGTAAATGAGGACACTGAAGCTTTCTTT. This codes for CASSVNEDTEAFF.

The V and J genes are TRBV19 and TRBJ1-4; 9 bases are shared with TRBD1. V lost 5 bases to trimming and J lost 2 bases; unmatched junction nucleotides: 15. The length of the CDR3 is 19 residues. Germline V lookup: CDR1 LNHDA, CDR2 SQIVND (reference sequence). The CDR3: CASSFTGGAFVGTNEKLFF. In DNA, the CDR3 is TGTGCCAGTAGTTTCACAGGGGGCGCATTCGTCGGGACTAATGAAAAACTGTTTTTT.